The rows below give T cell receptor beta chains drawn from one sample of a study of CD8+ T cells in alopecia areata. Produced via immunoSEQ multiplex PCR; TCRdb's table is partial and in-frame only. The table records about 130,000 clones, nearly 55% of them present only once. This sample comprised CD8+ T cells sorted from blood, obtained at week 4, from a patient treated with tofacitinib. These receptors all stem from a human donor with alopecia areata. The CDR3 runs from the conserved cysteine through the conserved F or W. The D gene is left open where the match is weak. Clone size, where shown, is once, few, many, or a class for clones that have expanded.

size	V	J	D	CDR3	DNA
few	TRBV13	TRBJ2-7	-	CASSLGGIGGVHEQYF	TGTGCCAGCAGCTTAGGAGGGATTGGAGGGGTCCACGAGCAGTACTTC
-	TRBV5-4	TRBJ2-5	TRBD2	CASSGLAGDQETQYF	TGTGCCAGCAGCGGACTAGCGGGGGACCAAGAGACCCAGTACTTC
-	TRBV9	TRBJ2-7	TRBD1	CASSVGQGASYEQYF	TGTGCCAGCAGCGTAGGACAGGGGGCCAGCTACGAGCAGTACTTC
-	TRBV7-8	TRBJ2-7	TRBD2	CASSFKAGSSYEQYF	TGTGCCAGCAGCTTTAAAGCGGGGAGCTCCTACGAGCAGTACTTC
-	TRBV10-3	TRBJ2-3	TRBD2	CAISEERGGSDTQYF	TGTGCCATCAGCGAAGAGCGGGGGGGGTCAGATACGCAGTATTTT
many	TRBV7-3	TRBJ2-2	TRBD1	CASSILGQAGELFF	TGTGCCAGCAGCATCTTAGGACAGGCCGGGGAGCTGTTTTTT
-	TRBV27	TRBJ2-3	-	CASSHVTDTQYF	TGTGCCAGCAGTCACGTAACAGATACGCAGTATTTT
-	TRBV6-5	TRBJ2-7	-	CASSYSPGEQYF	TGTGCCAGCAGTTACTCCCCTGGGGAGCAGTACTTC
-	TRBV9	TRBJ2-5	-	CASSVDDSQETQYF	TGTGCCAGCAGCGTAGATGACAGTCAAGAGACCCAGTACTTC
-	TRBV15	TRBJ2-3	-	CATSEPSTDTQYF	TGTGCCACCAGCGAGCCAAGCACAGATACGCAGTATTTT
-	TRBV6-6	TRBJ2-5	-	CASSYSIDMTQETQYF	TGTGCCAGCAGTTACTCGATTGATATGACCCAAGAGACCCAGTACTTC
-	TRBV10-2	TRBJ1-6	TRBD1	CASSEYRGYSPLHF	TGCGCCAGCAGCGAGTACAGGGGGTACTCACCCCTCCACTTT
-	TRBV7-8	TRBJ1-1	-	CASSLAWGTRGTEAFF	TGTGCCAGCAGCTTAGCGTGGGGCACAAGGGGCACTGAAGCTTTCTTT
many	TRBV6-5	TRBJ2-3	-	CASSYSVSQDTQYF	TGTGCCAGCAGTTACTCGGTCTCTCAGGATACGCAGTATTTT
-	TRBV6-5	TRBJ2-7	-	CASSYSPDRGTYEQYF	TGTGCCAGCAGTTACTCACCGGACAGAGGGACCTACGAGCAGTACTTC
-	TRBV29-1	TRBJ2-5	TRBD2	CSVEGPASGGAETQYF	TGCAGCGTTGAAGGTCCGGCTAGCGGGGGGGCCGAGACCCAGTACTTC
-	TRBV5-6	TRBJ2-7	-	CASSLGGGNEQYF	TGTGCCAGCAGCTTAGGAGGGGGTAACGAGCAGTACTTC
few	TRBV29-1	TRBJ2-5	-	CSVEDPEEGGETQYF	TGCAGCGTTGAAGACCCTGAGGAGGGGGGAGAGACCCAGTACTTC
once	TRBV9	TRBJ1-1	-	CASSNGGSYEGEAFF	TGTGCCAGCTCAAACGGGGGGTCTTATGAGGGTGAAGCTTTCTTT
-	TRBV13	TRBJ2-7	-	CASSLGGPGGNEQYF	TGTGCCAGCAGCTTAGGAGGCCCAGGAGGTAACGAGCAGTACTTC
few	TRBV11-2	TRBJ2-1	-	CASSLRGAGNNEQFF	TGTGCCAGCAGCTTAAGGGGCGCGGGTAACAATGAGCAGTTCTTC
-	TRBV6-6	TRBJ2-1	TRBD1	CASSARDRDPNEQFF	TGTGCCAGCAGTGCACGGGACAGGGATCCCAATGAGCAGTTCTTC
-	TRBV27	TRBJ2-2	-	CASSLMAGELFF	TGTGCCAGCAGTTTAATGGCCGGGGAGCTGTTTTTT
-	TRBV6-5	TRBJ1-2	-	CASSYNGAGNYGYTF	TGTGCCAGCAGTTACAACGGGGCCGGGAACTATGGCTACACCTTC
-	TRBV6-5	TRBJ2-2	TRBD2	CASSYSGGATGELFF	TGTGCCAGCAGTTATAGCGGGGGGGCCACCGGGGAGCTGTTTTTT
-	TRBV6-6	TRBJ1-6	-	CASSYGSPLHF	TGTGCCAGCAGTTACGGTTCACCCCTCCACTTT
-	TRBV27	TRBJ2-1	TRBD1	CASSDRDGYNEQFF	TGTGCCAGCAGTGACAGGGACGGTTACAATGAGCAGTTCTTC
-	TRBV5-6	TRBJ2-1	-	CASSSRAAGSRSSYNEQFF	TGTGCCAGCAGCTCCCGGGCCGCGGGTTCCCGTAGCTCCTACAATGAGCAGTTCTTC